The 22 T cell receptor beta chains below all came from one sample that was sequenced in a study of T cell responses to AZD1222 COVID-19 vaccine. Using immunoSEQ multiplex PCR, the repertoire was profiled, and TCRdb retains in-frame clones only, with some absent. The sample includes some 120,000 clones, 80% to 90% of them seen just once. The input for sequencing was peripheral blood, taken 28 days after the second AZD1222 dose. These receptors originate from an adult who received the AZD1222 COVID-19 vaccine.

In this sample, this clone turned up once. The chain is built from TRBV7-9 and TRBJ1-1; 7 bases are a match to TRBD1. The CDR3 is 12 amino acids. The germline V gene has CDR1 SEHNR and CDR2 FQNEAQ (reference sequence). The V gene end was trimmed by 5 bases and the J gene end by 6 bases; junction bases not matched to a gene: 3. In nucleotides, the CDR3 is TGTGCCAGCAGCGACAGGGACCCTGAAGCTTTCTTT. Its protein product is CASSDRDPEAFF.

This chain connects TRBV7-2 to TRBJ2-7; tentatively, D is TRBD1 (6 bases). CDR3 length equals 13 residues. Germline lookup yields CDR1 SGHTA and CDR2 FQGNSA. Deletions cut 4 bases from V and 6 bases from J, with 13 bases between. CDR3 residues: CASSYDRNGEQYF. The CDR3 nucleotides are TGTGCCAGCAGCTACGACAGGAACGGCGAGCAGTACTTC.

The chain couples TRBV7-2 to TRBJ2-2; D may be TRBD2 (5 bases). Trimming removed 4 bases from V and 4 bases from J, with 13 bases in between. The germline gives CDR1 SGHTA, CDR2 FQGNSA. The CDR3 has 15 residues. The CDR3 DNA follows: TGTGCCAGCAGCTGGGCAGAGCGGAGCACCGGGGAGCTGTTTTTT. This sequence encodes CASSWAERSTGELFF.

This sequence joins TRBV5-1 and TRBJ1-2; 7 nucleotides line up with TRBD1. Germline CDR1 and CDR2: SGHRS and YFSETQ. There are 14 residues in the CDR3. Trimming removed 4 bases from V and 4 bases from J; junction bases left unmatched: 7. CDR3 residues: CASSRDSSLYGYTF. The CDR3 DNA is TGCGCCAGCAGCAGGGACAGTTCCCTCTATGGCTACACCTTC.

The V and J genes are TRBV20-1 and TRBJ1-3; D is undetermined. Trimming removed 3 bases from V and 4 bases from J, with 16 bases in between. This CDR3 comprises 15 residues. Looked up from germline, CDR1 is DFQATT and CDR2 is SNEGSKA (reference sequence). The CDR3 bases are TGCAGTGCTAGTCCAGGCTCCGTGGTGGGAAACACCATATATTTT. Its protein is CSASPGSVVGNTIYF.

CDR3 sequence reads: CASSQTGGKAEQYF. For the CDR3, the DNA is TGTGCCAGCAGCCAAACAGGGGGTAAGGCCGAGCAGTACTTC. The chain has TRBV3-1 (or the pseudogene TRBV3-2) and TRBJ2-7; 8 bases map to TRBD1. The V gene's germline CDR1 is LGHDT and CDR2 YNNKEL (reference sequence). This CDR3 has 14 residues. J lost 6 bases, V lost 2 bases, and 6 bases had no gene match.

Here the CDR3 DNA reads TGCGCCAGCAGCAGAGGTCCGGCCAGGGAAGAGACCCAGTACTTC. Translating it yields CASSRGPAREETQYF. This chain uses TRBV5-1 with TRBJ2-5; the D gene is possibly TRBD1 (5 bases). V was pared by 4 bases and J by 3 bases, with 16 bases between. Germline V gives CDR1 SGHRS, CDR2 YFSETQ. This CDR3 contains 15 residues.

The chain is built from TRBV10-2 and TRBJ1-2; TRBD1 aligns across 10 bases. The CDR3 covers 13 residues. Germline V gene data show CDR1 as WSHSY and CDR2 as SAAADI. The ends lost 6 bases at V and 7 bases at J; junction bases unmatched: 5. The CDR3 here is CASSPGQGFGYTF. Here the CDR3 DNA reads TGCGCCAGCAGCCCGGGACAGGGGTTTGGCTACACCTTC.

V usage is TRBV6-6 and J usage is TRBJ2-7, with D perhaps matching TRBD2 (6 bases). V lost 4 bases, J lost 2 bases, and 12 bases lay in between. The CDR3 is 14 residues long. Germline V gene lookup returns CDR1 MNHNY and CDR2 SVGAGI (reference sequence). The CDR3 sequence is CASSFGLRTYEQYF. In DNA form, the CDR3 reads TGTGCCAGCAGTTTCGGACTAAGAACCTACGAGCAGTACTTC.

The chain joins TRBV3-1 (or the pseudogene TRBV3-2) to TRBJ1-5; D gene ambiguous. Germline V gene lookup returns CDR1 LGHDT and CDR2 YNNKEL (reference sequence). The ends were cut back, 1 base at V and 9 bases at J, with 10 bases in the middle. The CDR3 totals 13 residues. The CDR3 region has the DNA TGTGCCAGCAGCCAAGTGGAGGGTAGGCCCCAGCATTTT. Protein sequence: CASSQVEGRPQHF.

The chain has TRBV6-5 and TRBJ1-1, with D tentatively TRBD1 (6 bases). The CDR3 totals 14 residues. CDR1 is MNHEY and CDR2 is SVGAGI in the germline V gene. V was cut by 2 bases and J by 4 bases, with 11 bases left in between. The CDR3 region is CASSYAGVGTEAFF. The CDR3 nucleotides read TGTGCCAGCAGTTACGCAGGGGTTGGCACTGAAGCTTTCTTT.

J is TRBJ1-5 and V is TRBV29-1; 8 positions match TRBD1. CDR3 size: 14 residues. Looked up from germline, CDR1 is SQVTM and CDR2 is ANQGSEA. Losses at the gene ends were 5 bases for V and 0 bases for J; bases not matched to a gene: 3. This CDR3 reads CSVKDRASNQPQHF. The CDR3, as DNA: TGCAGCGTTAAGGACAGGGCTAGCAATCAGCCCCAGCATTTT.

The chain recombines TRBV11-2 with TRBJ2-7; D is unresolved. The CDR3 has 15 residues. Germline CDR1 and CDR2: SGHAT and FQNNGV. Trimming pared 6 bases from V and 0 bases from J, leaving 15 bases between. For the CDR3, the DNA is TGTGCCAGCAGAAAGGGCAGCACCTACTCCTACGAGCAGTACTTC. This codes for CASRKGSTYSYEQYF.

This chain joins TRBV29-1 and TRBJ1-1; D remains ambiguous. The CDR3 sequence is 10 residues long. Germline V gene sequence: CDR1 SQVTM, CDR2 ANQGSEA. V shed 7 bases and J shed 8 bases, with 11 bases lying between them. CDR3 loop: CSAAHLEAFF. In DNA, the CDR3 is TGCAGCGCTGCCCACCTAGAAGCTTTCTTT.

CDR3 residues: CASSARLVNEKLFF. The DNA of the CDR3 is TGTGCCAGCAGCGCGAGATTGGTCAATGAAAAACTGTTTTTT. The rearrangement links TRBV7-2 to TRBJ1-4, with unresolved D. Trimming took off 5 bases at V and 5 bases at J, with 12 bases between the two ends. Germline CDR1 SGHTA, CDR2 FQGNSA. The CDR3 has 14 residues.

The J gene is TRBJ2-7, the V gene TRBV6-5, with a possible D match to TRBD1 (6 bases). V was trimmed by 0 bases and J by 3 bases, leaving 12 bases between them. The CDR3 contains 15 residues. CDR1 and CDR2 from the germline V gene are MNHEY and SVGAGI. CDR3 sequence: CASSYSPAGDYEQYF. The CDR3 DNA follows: TGTGCCAGCAGTTACTCGCCGGCAGGGGACTACGAGCAGTACTTC.

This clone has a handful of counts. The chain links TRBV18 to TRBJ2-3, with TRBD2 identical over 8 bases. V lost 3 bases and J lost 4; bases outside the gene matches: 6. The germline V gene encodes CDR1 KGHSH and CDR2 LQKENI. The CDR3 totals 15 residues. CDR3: CASSPALLAADTQYF. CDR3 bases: TGTGCCAGCTCACCGGCACTACTAGCGGCAGATACGCAGTATTTT.

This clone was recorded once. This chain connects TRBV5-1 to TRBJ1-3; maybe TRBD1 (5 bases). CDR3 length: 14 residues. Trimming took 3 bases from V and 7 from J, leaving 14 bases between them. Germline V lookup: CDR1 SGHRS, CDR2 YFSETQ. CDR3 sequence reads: CASSWGGADNTIYF. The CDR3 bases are TGCGCCAGCAGCTGGGGAGGGGCCGACAACACCATATATTTT. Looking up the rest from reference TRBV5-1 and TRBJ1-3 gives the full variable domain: KAGVTQTPRYLIKTRGQQVTLSCSPISGHRSVSWYQQTPGQGLQFLFEYFSETQRNKGNFPGRFSGRQFSNSRSEMNVSTLELGDSALYLCASSWGGADNTIYFGEGSWLTVV.

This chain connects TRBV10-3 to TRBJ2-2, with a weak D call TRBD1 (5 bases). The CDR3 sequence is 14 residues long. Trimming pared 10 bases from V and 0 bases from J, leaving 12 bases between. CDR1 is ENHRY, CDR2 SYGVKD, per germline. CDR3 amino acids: CATVDNANTGELFF. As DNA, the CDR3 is TGTGCCACCGTGGACAATGCGAACACCGGGGAGCTGTTTTTT.

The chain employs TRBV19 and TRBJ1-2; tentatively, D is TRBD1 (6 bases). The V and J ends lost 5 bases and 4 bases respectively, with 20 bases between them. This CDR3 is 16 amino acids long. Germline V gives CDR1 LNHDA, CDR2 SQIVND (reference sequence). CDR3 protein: CASSPQSRGASYGYTF. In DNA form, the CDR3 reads TGTGCCAGTAGTCCCCAGAGTAGGGGGGCGAGCTATGGCTACACCTTC.

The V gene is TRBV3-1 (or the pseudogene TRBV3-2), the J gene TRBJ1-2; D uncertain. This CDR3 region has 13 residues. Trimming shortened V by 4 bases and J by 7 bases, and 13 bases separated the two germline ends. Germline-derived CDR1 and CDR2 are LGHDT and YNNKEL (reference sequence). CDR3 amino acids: CASSPTKEGGYTF. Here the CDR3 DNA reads TGTGCCAGCAGCCCCACGAAGGAGGGTGGCTACACCTTC.

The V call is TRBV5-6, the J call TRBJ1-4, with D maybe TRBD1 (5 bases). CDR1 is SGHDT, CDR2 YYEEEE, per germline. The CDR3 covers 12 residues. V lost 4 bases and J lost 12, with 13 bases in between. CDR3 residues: CASSRDLSELFF. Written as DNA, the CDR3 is TGTGCCAGCAGCAGGGACCTCTCGGAACTGTTTTTT.